These T cell receptor beta chains were read from a single sample in a study of blood T cell repertoires in COVID-19. Sequenced by immunoSEQ multiplex PCR; TCRdb stores in-frame clones only, minus some. The sample yields approximately 220,000 clones, roughly 80% seen once. What was sequenced was peripheral blood. The receptors shown here come from a woman younger than 45 who had recovered from COVID-19. Both conserved end residues are part of each CDR3. A D gene is named only where the DNA matches it firmly. The size entry is marked missing in some rows and otherwise reads once, few, many or a size class.

V gene,J gene,clone size,D gene,CDR3 protein,CDR3 DNA
TRBV6-5,TRBJ2-7,-,TRBD1,CASNKGDSLYEQYF,TGTGCCAGCAATAAAGGGGACAGTCTATACGAGCAGTACTTC
TRBV27,TRBJ1-2,-,-,CASTPITGNIDYTF,TGTGCCAGCACCCCAATAACAGGGAACATCGACTACACCTTC
TRBV5-4,TRBJ2-7,-,TRBD2,CASTLLGTSGRAGLDEQYF,TGTGCCAGCACTCTACTTGGGACTAGCGGGAGGGCCGGCCTCGACGAGCAGTACTTC
TRBV3-1/TRBV3-2,TRBJ2-5,-,TRBD1,CASSPLTSTGAAETQYF,TGTGCCAGCAGCCCGCTCACCTCGACAGGGGCGGCAGAGACCCAGTACTTC
TRBV27,TRBJ2-7,few,-,CASSSWTGFNKQYF,TGTGCCAGCAGTTCGTGGACTGGGTTTAACAAGCAGTACTTC
TRBV19,TRBJ2-5,-,-,CASSISGVGETQYF,TGTGCCAGTAGTATATCCGGGGTCGGAGAGACCCAGTACTTC
TRBV7-9,TRBJ2-3,-,TRBD1,CASSEQGADTQYF,TGTGCCAGCAGCGAGCAGGGGGCGGATACGCAGTATTTT
TRBV9,TRBJ2-7,-,TRBD2,CASSPPGGGRFEQYF,TGTGCCAGCAGCCCCCCAGGAGGCGGGAGGTTCGAGCAGTACTTC
TRBV4-1,TRBJ2-5,-,TRBD2,CASSQDPGLAGGGETQYF,TGCGCCAGCAGCCAAGATCCCGGACTAGCGGGAGGAGGAGAGACCCAGTACTTC
TRBV6-1,TRBJ1-2,-,TRBD1,CASSVWTGERTNYGYTF,TGTGCCAGCAGTGTTTGGACAGGGGAGAGGACTAACTATGGCTACACCTTC
TRBV11-2,TRBJ2-1,-,TRBD1,CASSLVRGRNEQFF,TGTGCCAGCAGCTTAGTCAGGGGGCGCAATGAGCAGTTCTTC
TRBV7-8,TRBJ2-7,-,-,CASSLVQYEQYF,TGTGCCAGCAGCTTAGTTCAGTACGAGCAGTACTTC
TRBV4-1,TRBJ1-5,-,TRBD1,CASSQEQGGGQPQHF,TGCGCCAGCAGCCAAGAACAGGGGGGAGGTCAGCCCCAGCATTTT
TRBV7-6,TRBJ2-2,-,-,CASSPRLQGSTGELFF,TGTGCCAGCAGCCCCCGTTTGCAGGGGAGCACCGGGGAGCTGTTTTTT
TRBV5-4,TRBJ2-7,-,TRBD2,CASSTTTSGSNEQYF,TGTGCCAGCAGCACCACGACTAGCGGGAGCAACGAGCAGTACTTC
TRBV7-3,TRBJ1-1,-,-,CASSTQEDTEAFF,TGTGCCAGCAGCACTCAGGAGGACACTGAAGCTTTCTTT
TRBV4-2,TRBJ2-6,-,-,CASSQDGSGSYSGANVLTF,TGTGCCAGCAGCCAAGATGGTTCGGGGTCTTACTCTGGGGCCAACGTCCTGACTTTC
TRBV10-1,TRBJ2-2,-,TRBD2,CASRPGLADTGELFF,TGCGCCAGCAGGCCGGGACTAGCGGACACCGGGGAGCTGTTTTTT
TRBV25-1,TRBJ2-6,-,TRBD1,CASSVTGTLFSGANVLTF,TGTGCCAGCAGTGTGACAGGGACCCTTTTCTCTGGGGCCAACGTCCTGACTTTC
TRBV4-2,TRBJ2-1,-,TRBD2,CASSHDPGLAGVGDEQFF,TGTGCCAGCAGCCACGACCCGGGACTAGCGGGAGTAGGCGATGAGCAGTTCTTC
TRBV12-5,TRBJ2-7,-,TRBD1,CASGFGTGAYEQYF,TGTGCTAGTGGTTTTGGGACAGGGGCGTACGAGCAGTACTTC
TRBV27,TRBJ2-7,-,TRBD1,CASSYQTGPLLDEQYF,TGTGCCAGCAGTTACCAGACAGGGCCCCTTTTGGACGAGCAGTACTTC
TRBV5-4,TRBJ1-1,-,TRBD1,CASSSSFSDRGNTEAFF,TGTGCCAGCAGCTCGAGCTTCTCAGACAGGGGGAACACTGAAGCTTTCTTT
TRBV10-3,TRBJ2-7,-,-,CAIAGDSYEQYF,TGTGCCATCGCAGGGGATTCCTACGAGCAGTACTTC
TRBV5-6,TRBJ1-4,few,-,CASSPGATNEKLFF,TGTGCCAGCAGCCCGGGGGCAACTAATGAAAAACTGTTTTTT
TRBV28,TRBJ2-5,-,-,CASTSGGHGTQYF,TGTGCCAGCACGAGCGGCGGGCACGGGACCCAGTACTTC
TRBV4-1,TRBJ2-5,-,-,CASSQDEGGSRETQYF,TGCGCCAGCAGCCAAGATGAGGGGGGGAGCAGGGAGACCCAGTACTTC
TRBV28,TRBJ1-5,-,-,CASSASDQPQHF,TGTGCCAGCTCTGCCAGCGATCAGCCCCAGCATTTT
TRBV5-1,TRBJ2-3,-,-,CASSISYTDTQYF,TGCGCCAGCAGCATCTCCTACACAGATACGCAGTATTTT
TRBV18,TRBJ2-3,-,TRBD2,CASSLIAGITDTQYF,TGTGCCAGCTCACTCATAGCGGGAATAACAGATACGCAGTATTTT
TRBV2,TRBJ2-7,-,-,CASSVLPDF,TGTGCCAGCAGTGTTCTACCTGACTTC
TRBV10-3,TRBJ1-5,-,-,CAISAQGDDQPQHF,TGTGCCATCAGCGCACAGGGTGATGATCAGCCCCAGCATTTT
TRBV19,TRBJ2-1,-,TRBD2,CASSIDRASGDPNEQFF,TGTGCCAGTAGTATAGATCGGGCTAGCGGAGACCCCAATGAGCAGTTCTTC
TRBV11-2,TRBJ2-7,-,TRBD1,CASSRAFGQGGNYEQYF,TGTGCCAGCAGCCGAGCCTTTGGACAGGGGGGTAACTACGAGCAGTACTTC
TRBV24-1,TRBJ2-5,-,TRBD2,CATSDGTSGSPQETQYF,TGTGCCACCAGTGATGGGACTAGCGGGAGTCCTCAAGAGACCCAGTACTTC
TRBV7-9,TRBJ1-4,-,-,CASSQLGGKLFF,TGTGCCAGCAGCCAACTCGGGGGGAAACTGTTTTTT
TRBV2,TRBJ1-3,-,TRBD1,CASSPRDSSSGNTIYF,TGTGCCAGCAGTCCTAGGGACAGCAGCTCTGGAAACACCATATATTTT
TRBV10-1,TRBJ2-5,-,-,CASSAPGETQYF,TGCGCCAGCAGTGCCCCCGGAGAGACCCAGTACTTC
TRBV30,TRBJ2-3,few,TRBD2,CAWSIGLAVGGHTQYF,TGTGCCTGGAGTATCGGACTAGCGGTAGGGGGGCATACGCAGTATTTT
TRBV29-1,TRBJ2-5,once,-,CSVGTVQETQYF,TGCAGCGTTGGGACAGTTCAAGAGACCCAGTACTTC
TRBV7-9,TRBJ1-2,few,TRBD1,CASSSSTGWDGYTF,TGTGCCAGCAGCTCCTCGACAGGGTGGGATGGCTACACCTTC
TRBV6-2/TRBV6-3,TRBJ1-2,-,TRBD1,CASSYHRGGGYTF,TGTGCCAGCAGTTATCACAGGGGAGGCGGCTACACCTTC
TRBV4-1,TRBJ2-1,few,TRBD2,CASSHVIAGSSYNEQFF,TGCGCCAGCAGCCACGTAATAGCGGGGAGCTCCTACAATGAGCAGTTCTTC
TRBV27,TRBJ2-7,once,-,CASSLWSGYEQYF,TGTGCCAGCAGTTTATGGAGCGGCTACGAGCAGTACTTC
TRBV5-1,TRBJ2-1,-,-,CASSLASSATYNEQFF,TGCGCCAGCAGCTTGGCCTCAAGCGCGACCTACAATGAGCAGTTCTTC
TRBV6-4,TRBJ2-3,-,-,CASSGPGASGTDTQYF,TGTGCCAGCAGTGGACCGGGGGCTAGCGGAACAGATACGCAGTATTTT
TRBV5-1,TRBJ2-1,few,-,CASSAETVSYNEQFF,TGCGCCAGCAGCGCGGAGACGGTCTCCTACAATGAGCAGTTCTTC
TRBV28,TRBJ2-7,-,-,CASRRGGFPYEQYF,TGTGCCAGCAGAAGAGGAGGTTTCCCCTACGAGCAGTACTTC
TRBV5-4,TRBJ1-2,-,-,CASSLDSHGYTF,TGTGCCAGCAGCCTAGACAGTCACGGCTACACCTTC
TRBV28,TRBJ2-3,-,-,CASSTPGVFTDTQYF,TGTGCCAGCAGTACTCCCGGGGTTTTCACAGATACGCAGTATTTT
TRBV19,TRBJ1-2,-,-,CASSPYLRPLGLNYGYTF,TGTGCCAGTAGTCCCTATTTGAGACCATTGGGGCTTAACTATGGCTACACCTTC
TRBV7-9,TRBJ1-2,-,-,CASSSQGRRGYTF,TGTGCCAGCAGCTCGCAGGGGCGACGTGGCTACACCTTC
TRBV9,TRBJ2-7,-,-,CASSVDSSSYEQYF,TGTGCCAGCAGCGTAGACTCAAGCTCCTACGAGCAGTACTTC
TRBV19,TRBJ1-5,-,-,CASRGDQPQHF,TGTGCCAGTAGGGGAGATCAGCCCCAGCATTTT
TRBV9,TRBJ2-2,-,-,CASSVEDEGTGELFF,TGTGCCAGCAGCGTAGAAGACGAGGGCACCGGGGAGCTGTTTTTT
TRBV14,TRBJ1-1,-,-,CASSQDHTPQGAEAFF,TGTGCCAGCAGCCAAGACCACACCCCACAGGGCGCTGAAGCTTTCTTT